Reported below is one TCR beta chain. Its antigen is not identified. Original methodology: In the immunoSEQ data, sequences were junction-only and lacked quality scores, so filtering differed. TCRdb's table, derived via immunoSEQ multiplex PCR, lists solely in-frame clones and lacks some. For V, J and clone size, that table is used; D and trimming come from the DNA. The profile covers about a million clones, with about 72% appearing a single time and more than 0.85% taken by the ten largest. The sample originates from a study of shared clonotypes between healthy human individuals. General observations from the study: Shared clonotypes: about 4.6% naive CD4, approximately 3.4% naive CD8, around 2.2% memory CD4, under 0.5% memory CD8.

None of the donors, who were healthy HIV-negative adults, had recently had acute infections or vaccinations. The CD4+ fraction was divided into a CD45RA+ naive subset and a CD45RA-negative memory subset. CDR3 length: 14 amino acids. Germline-derived CDR1 and CDR2 are SQVTM and ANQGSEA. Material for sequencing was memory CD4+ T cells from PBMCs. Subset meaning: CD45RA-negative fraction. This receptor was identified in a man between 18 and 35 years old in good health. Some clones in this sample may be carry-over from other donors' samples. The rearrangement joins TRBV29-1 to TRBJ2-5, with TRBD1 matching over 10 bases. The closer fit of TRBJ2-7 to the DNA end suggests the J call may be wrong. The CDR3 loop reads CSVMPGQGSYEQYF. The CDR3, as DNA: TGCAGCGTAATGCCGGGACAGGGGTCCTACGAGCAGTACTTC.